The source of this TCR beta chain is a study of lymphopenia after photon versus proton radiotherapy. This clone occurred once. Antigen unknown. Using immunoSEQ multiplex PCR, the repertoire was profiled, and TCRdb retains in-frame clones only, with some absent. Of about 18,000 clones in the sample, 92% were seen once. In germline, CDR1 is MDHEN, CDR2 SYDVKM. Trimming left V 6 bases short and J 9 bases short, with 20 bases between. The CDR3 has 14 residues. Study-level results: After lymphocyte nadir, photon-treated repertoires showed oligoclonal expansion, especially CD8+ Temra.

This receptor was identified in a woman aged 40-49 years with cholangiocarcinoma. The specimen comprised peripheral blood, sampled from a patient treated with photon-based radiotherapy. The chain has TRBV28 and TRBJ1-2; possible D gene TRBD1, 6 bases. CDR3 loop: CASRTLRLGDSYTF. The CDR3 region has the DNA TGTGCCAGCAGGACGCTCCGACTAGGGGACAGCTACACCTTC.